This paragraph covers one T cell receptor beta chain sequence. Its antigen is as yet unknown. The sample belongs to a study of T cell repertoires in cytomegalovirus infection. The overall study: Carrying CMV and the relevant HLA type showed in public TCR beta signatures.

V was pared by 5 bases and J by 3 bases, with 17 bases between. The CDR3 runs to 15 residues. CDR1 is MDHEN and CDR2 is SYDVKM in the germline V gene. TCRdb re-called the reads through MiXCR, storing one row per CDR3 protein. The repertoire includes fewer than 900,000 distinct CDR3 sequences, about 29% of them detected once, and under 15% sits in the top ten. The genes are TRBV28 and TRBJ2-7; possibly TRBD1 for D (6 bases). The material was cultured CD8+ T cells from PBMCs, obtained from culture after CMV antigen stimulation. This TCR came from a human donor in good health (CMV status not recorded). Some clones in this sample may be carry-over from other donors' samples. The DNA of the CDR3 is TGTGCCAGCAGTCCCCGGGACACACACTACTACGAGCAGTACGTC. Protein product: CASSPRDTHYYEQYV.